The clone carrying this TCR beta chain occurred a few times. Its antigen is currently unknown. The data derive from a study of T cell repertoires in cytomegalovirus infection. Overall study context: CMV epitopes that were recently identified and HLA-C-restricted were used alongside well-studied HLA-B-restricted ones. The public TCR beta signatures pointed to both CMV infection and matching HLA type.

TCRdb reprocessed the reads via MiXCR and lists one record per CDR3 protein. The sample shows 550,000 to 700,000 distinct CDR3 sequences, 40% of them seen only once. V lost 5 bases to trimming and J lost 2 bases; unmatched junction nucleotides: 9. The CDR3 has 15 amino acids. Germline lookup yields CDR1 MNHEY and CDR2 SVGAGI. Study-wide results and limits: Predominance within the ex vivo response was attributable to HLA-C-restricted CMV-specific TCR beta clonotypes. Cumulative public TCR beta family frequency identified carriers of CMV plus the relevant HLA.

This TCR derives from a human donor in good health (CMV status not recorded). Some clones in this sample may be carry-over from other donors' samples. This chain links TRBV6-5 with TRBJ2-7, with 7 bases matching TRBD1. The sequenced sample was cultured PBMCs, obtained from culture after CMV antigen stimulation. The CDR3 here is CASSAPGQITYEQYF. CDR3 bases: TGTGCCAGCAGTGCCCCGGGACAGATAACCTACGAGCAGTACTTC.